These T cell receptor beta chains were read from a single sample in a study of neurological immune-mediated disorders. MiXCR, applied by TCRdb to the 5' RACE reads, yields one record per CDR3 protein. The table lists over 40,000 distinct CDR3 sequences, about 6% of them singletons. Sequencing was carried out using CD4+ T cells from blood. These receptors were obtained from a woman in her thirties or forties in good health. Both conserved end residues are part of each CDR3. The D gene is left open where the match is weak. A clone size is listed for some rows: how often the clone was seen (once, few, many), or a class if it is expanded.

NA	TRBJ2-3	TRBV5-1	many	CASSLYSADTQYF	TGCGCCAGCAGCTTGTATTCCGCAGATACGCAGTATTTT
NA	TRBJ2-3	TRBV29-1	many	CSGLRGRSTDTQYF	TGCAGCGGCCTGAGGGGACGTAGCACAGATACGCAGTATTTT
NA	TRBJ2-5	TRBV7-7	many	CASSLDPQGLETQYF	TGTGCTAGCAGCTTAGATCCCCAGGGGCTAGAGACCCAGTACTTC
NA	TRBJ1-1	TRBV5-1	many	CASSPGMNTEAFF	TGCGCCAGCAGCCCAGGGATGAACACTGAAGCTTTCTTT
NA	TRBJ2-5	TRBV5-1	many	CASSLLAGQETQYF	TGCGCCAGCAGCTTGCTTGCCGGCCAAGAGACCCAGTACTTC
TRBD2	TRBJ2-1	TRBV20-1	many	CSARSRAASGSLNEQFF	TGCAGTGCTAGAAGCAGGGCGGCTAGCGGGAGCCTCAATGAGCAGTTCTTC
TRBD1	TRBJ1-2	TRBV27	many	CASSRDSSYGYTF	TGTGCCAGCAGTAGGGACAGCTCCTATGGCTACACCTTC
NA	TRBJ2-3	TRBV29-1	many	CSVDTDTQYF	TGCAGCGTTGATACAGATACGCAGTATTTT
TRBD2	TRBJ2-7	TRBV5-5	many	CASSLYAGLAQYEQYF	TGTGCCAGCAGCTTATACGCGGGACTAGCCCAATACGAGCAGTACTTC
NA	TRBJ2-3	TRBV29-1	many	CSLLPAGTDTQYF	TGCAGCCTCCTCCCAGCAGGCACAGATACGCAGTATTTT
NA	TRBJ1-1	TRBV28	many	CASSLPVAGGSEAFF	TGTGCCAGCAGCCTTCCCGTCGCCGGAGGATCTGAAGCTTTCTTT
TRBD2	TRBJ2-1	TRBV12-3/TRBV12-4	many	CASSPTTSGRSNEQFF	TGTGCCAGCAGTCCTACCACTAGCGGGAGAAGTAATGAGCAGTTCTTC
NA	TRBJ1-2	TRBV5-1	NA	CASSSTGDYGYTF	TGCGCCAGCAGCTCGACGGGGGACTATGGCTACACCTTC
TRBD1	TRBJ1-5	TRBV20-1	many	CSARDYRTGEGQPQHF	TGCAGTGCTAGAGATTATCGGACAGGGGAGGGTCAGCCCCAGCATTTT
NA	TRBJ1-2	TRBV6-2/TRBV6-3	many	CASSYPDRLGRDYGYTF	TGTGCCAGCAGTTACCCAGACCGACTGGGAAGGGACTATGGCTACACCTTC
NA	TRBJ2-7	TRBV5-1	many	CASGMEGGYEQYF	TGCGCCAGCGGGATGGAGGGCGGCTACGAGCAGTACTTC
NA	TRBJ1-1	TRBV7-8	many	CASSHGGPNTEAFF	TGTGCCAGCAGCCACGGGGGACCGAACACTGAAGCTTTCTTT
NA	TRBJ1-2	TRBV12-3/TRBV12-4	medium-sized	CASSFTGNGYTF	TGTGCCAGCAGTTTCACAGGGAATGGCTACACCTTC
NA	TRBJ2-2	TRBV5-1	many	CASSVQPGPRGTGELFF	TGCGCCAGCAGCGTCCAACCGGGCCCCCGCGGGACCGGGGAGCTGTTTTTT
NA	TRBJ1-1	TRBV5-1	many	CASSPDPRGGTEAFF	TGCGCCAGCAGCCCCGATCCACGGGGGGGGACTGAAGCTTTCTTT
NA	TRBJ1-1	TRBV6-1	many	CASSIALWEGVAFF	TGTGCCAGCAGTATCGCCCTGTGGGAGGGAGTGGCTTTCTTT
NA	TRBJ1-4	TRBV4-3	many	CASSQDYRVYEKLFF	TGCGCCAGCAGCCAAGACTACAGGGTTTATGAAAAACTGTTTTTT
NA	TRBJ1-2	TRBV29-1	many	CSALGEEGGYTF	TGCAGCGCACTAGGAGAAGAGGGTGGCTACACCTTC
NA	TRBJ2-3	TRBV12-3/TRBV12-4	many	CASSRGAGSTDTQYF	TGTGCCAGCAGCCGGGGGGCGGGGTCCACAGATACGCAGTATTTT
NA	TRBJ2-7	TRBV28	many	CASSPPLGEQYF	TGTGCCAGCAGTCCCCCACTCGGCGAGCAGTACTTC
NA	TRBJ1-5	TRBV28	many	CASSMGGGTNQPQHF	TGTGCCAGCAGTATGGGAGGAGGTACCAATCAGCCCCAGCATTTT
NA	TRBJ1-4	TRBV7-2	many	CASSPYGTQNEKLFF	TGTGCCAGCAGCCCCTACGGGACACAGAATGAAAAACTGTTTTTT
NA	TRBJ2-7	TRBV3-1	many	CASSLGTLSEQYF	TGTGCCAGCAGCCTCGGGACCCTCTCCGAGCAGTACTTC
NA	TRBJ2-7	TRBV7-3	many	CASSPGDKYYEQYF	TGTGCCAGCAGCCCCGGGGACAAATATTACGAGCAGTACTTC
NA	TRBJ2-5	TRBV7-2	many	CASSSLDSPETQYF	TGTGCCAGCAGCTCACTAGATTCCCCAGAGACCCAGTACTTC
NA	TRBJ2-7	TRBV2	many	CASSRQAKPSYEQYF	TGTGCCAGCAGTAGACAGGCTAAACCATCCTACGAGCAGTACTTC
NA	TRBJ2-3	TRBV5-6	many	CASSYSTDTQYF	TGTGCCAGCAGCTACAGCACAGATACGCAGTATTTT
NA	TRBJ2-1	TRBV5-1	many	CASSLGGGIGNEQFF	TGCGCCAGCAGCTTGGGAGGCGGGATTGGGAATGAGCAGTTCTTC
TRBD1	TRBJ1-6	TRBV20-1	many	CSARGAGGDSPLHF	TGCAGTGCTAGAGGGGCAGGGGGCGATTCACCCCTCCACTTT
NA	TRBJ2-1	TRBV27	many	CASSLPGSEQFF	TGTGCCAGCAGTTTACCTGGGAGTGAGCAGTTCTTC
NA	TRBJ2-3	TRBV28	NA	CASSLPRRSTDTQYF	TGTGCCAGCAGTTTACCCAGGCGTAGCACAGATACGCAGTATTTT
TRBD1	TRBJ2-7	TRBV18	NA	CATRDRAEQYF	TGTGCCACCAGGGACAGGGCCGAGCAGTACTTC
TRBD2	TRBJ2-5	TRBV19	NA	CASSSSGGLTETQYF	TGTGCCAGTAGTTCCTCGGGGGGACTCACAGAGACCCAGTACTTC
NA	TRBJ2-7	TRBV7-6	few	CASSLLSSRGPYEQYF	TGTGCCAGCAGCTTACTGTCTTCGCGGGGCCCATACGAGCAGTACTTC
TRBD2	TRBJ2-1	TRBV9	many	CASSVGLAGGVSYNEQFF	TGTGCCAGCAGCGTAGGGCTAGCGGGAGGGGTCTCCTACAATGAGCAGTTCTTC
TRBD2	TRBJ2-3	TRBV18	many	CASSPLGTSGREDTQYF	TGTGCCAGCTCACCACTAGGGACTAGCGGGAGAGAGGATACGCAGTATTTT
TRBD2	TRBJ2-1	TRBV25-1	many	CASSEAGGSYNEQFF	TGTGCCAGCAGTGAGGCGGGGGGCTCCTACAATGAGCAGTTCTTC
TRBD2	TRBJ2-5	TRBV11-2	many	CASSPGPTSVETQYF	TGTGCCAGCAGTCCGGGCCCAACTAGCGTCGAGACCCAGTACTTC
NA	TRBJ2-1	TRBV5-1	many	CASSLSGKSENEQFF	TGCGCCAGCAGCTTGTCAGGGAAGTCGGAAAATGAGCAGTTCTTC
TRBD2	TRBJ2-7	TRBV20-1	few	CSAPSGSYEQYF	TGCAGTGCCCCTAGCGGTTCCTACGAGCAGTACTTC
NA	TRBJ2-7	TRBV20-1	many	CSASGQGSYEQYF	TGCAGTGCTAGTGGGCAGGGTAGCTACGAGCAGTACTTC
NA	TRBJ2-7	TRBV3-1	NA	CASSQGLTESSYEQYF	TGTGCCAGCAGCCAGGGACTTACAGAGAGCTCCTACGAGCAGTACTTC
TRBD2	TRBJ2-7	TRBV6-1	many	CASSEGTSGIGEQYF	TGTGCCAGCAGTGAAGGGACTAGCGGGATCGGTGAGCAGTACTTC
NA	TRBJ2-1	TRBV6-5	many	CASSYSSRGKTRNEQFF	TGTGCCAGCAGTTACTCGTCTCGGGGGAAGACTAGGAATGAGCAGTTCTTC